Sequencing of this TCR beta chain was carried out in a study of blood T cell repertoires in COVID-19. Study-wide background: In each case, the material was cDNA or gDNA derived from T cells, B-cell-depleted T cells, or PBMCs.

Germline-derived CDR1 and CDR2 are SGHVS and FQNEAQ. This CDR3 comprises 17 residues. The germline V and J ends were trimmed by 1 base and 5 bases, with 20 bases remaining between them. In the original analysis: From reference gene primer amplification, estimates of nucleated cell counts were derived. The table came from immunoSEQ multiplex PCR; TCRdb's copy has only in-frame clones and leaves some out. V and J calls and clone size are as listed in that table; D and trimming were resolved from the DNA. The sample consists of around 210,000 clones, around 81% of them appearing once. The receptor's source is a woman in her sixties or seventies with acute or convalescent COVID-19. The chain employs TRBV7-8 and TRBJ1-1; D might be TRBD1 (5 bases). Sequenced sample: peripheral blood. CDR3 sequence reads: CASSLGTRSNGITEAFF. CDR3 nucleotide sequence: TGTGCCAGCAGCTTAGGGACACGAAGTAACGGAATTACTGAAGCTTTCTTT.